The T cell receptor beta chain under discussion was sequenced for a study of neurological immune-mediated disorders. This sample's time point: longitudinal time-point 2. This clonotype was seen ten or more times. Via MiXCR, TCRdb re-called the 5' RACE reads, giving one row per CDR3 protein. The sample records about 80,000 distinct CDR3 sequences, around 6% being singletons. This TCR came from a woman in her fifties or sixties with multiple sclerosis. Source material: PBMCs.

CDR3 in amino acids: CASSTTGATNEKLFF. CDR3 nucleotide sequence: TGTGCCAGCAGCACCACAGGTGCAACTAATGAAAAACTGTTTTTT. V gene TRBV11-2 combines with J gene TRBJ1-4; tentatively, D is TRBD1 (5 bases). Trimming pared 5 bases from V and 0 bases from J, leaving 10 bases between. The CDR3 spans 15 residues. Germline CDR1 reads SGHAT; CDR2 reads FQNNGV. The full variable domain, in which reference TRBV11-2 and TRBJ1-4 provide the parts outside the CDR3, is EAGVAQSPRYKIIEKRQSVAFWCNPISGHATLYWYQQILGQGPKLLIQFQNNGVVDDSQLPKDRFSAERLKGVDSTLKIQPAKLEDSAVYLCASSTTGATNEKLFFGSGTQLSVL.